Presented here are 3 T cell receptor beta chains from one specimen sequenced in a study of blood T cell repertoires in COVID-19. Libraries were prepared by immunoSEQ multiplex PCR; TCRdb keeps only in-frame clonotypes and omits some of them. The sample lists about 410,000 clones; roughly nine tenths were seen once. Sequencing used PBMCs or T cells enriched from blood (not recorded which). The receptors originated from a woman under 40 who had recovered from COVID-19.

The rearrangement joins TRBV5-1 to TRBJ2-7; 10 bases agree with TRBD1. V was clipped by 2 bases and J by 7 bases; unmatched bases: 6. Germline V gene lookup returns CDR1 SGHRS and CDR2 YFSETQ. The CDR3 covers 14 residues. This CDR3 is CASSFRQGAREQYF. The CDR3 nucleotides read TGCGCCAGCAGCTTCAGACAGGGGGCGAGGGAGCAGTACTTC.

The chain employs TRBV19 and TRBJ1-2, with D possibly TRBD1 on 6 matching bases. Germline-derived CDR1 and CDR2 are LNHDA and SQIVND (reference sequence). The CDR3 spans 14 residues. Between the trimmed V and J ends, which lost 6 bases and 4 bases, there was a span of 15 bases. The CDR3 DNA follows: TGTGCCAGTAGCCCAGGGGTTCCCCTCTATGGCTACACCTTC. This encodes CASSPGVPLYGYTF. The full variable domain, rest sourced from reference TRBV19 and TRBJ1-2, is DGGITQSPKYLFRKEGQNVTLSCEQNLNHDAMYWYRQDPGQGLRLIYYSQIVNDFQKGDIAEGYSVSREKKESFPLTVTSAQKNPTAFYLCASSPGVPLYGYTFGSGTRLTVV.

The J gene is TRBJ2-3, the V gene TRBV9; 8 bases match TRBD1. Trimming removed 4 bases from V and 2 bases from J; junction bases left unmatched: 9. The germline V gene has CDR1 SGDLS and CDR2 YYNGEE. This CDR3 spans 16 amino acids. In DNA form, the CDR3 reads TGTGCCAGCAGCCCCCGACAGGGGCAATACACAGATACGCAGTATTTT. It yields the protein CASSPRQGQYTDTQYF. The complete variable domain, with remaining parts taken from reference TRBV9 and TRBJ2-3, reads DSGVTQTPKHLITATGQRVTLRCSPRSGDLSVYWYQQSLDQGLQFLIQYYNGEERAKGNILERFSAQQFPDLHSELNLSSLELGDSALYFCASSPRQGQYTDTQYFGPGTRLTVL.